This is a list of T cell receptor beta chains from one sample in a study of blood T cells in healthy people across ages. TCRdb reanalysed the 5' RACE reads using MiXCR and keeps one entry per CDR3 protein. The data contain over 600,000 distinct CDR3 sequences, 40% to 50% of them singletons. The specimen sequenced was blood. The receptor set was obtained from a man at least 80 years old in good health. Each CDR3 is given without its conserved first and last residue.

v_call cdr3_aa
TRBV11-2 ASSLRIQQETQY
TRBV7-2 ASSQRQGANYGYT
TRBV20-1 SAGGGSTTGLNFYNEQF
TRBV15 ATSRDRGGSGIQY
TRBV10-1 ASSESWPAGVHNEQY
TRBV9 ASGRLAGGAGGNEQF
TRBV6-1 ASSDQLGGATEAF
TRBV10-2 ASSEVGFTEAF
TRBV29-1 SVPPGLAYNEQY
TRBV4-2 ASSQARQGAYGYT
TRBV14 ASSQEAVRGAIQY
TRBV18 ASSPNRGYHEQY
TRBV20-1 SASFATGGSRSNQPQH
TRBV28 ASSETRPQF
TRBV24-1 ATSDPRQGRHTQY
TRBV28 ASSLGGGRREQY
TRBV6-4 ASSEIGAGDTQY
TRBV10-3 AITGRSGDGDSGANVLT
TRBV7-9 ASQRGGRSSYEQY
TRBV15 ATSRDFHNEQF
TRBV25-1 ASSEPRTSFTDTQY
TRBV4-2 ASSYWTGPLSGANVLT
TRBV20-1 SAKGSPLEQF
TRBV29-1 SVFPELTVRETQY
TRBV20-1 SARPNRGHQETQY
TRBV7-9 ASTPGSGGKETQY
TRBV15 ATSRVGGAPNEKLF
TRBV5-6 ASSLAGTGGYT
TRBV29-1 SVVLRTGNNEQF
TRBV7-2 ASSPILATDTQY
TRBV10-3 AISESGGQGNIQY
TRBV7-3 ASSLTGTTKETQY
TRBV5-5 ASSSEQGLTQY
TRBV6-5 ASRKDGQRYYGYT
TRBV6-2/TRBV6-3 ASLHFAGYLGGYT
TRBV20-1 SGSLAEETQY
TRBV2 ASSVTGTRDTQY
TRBV11-3 ASSHRLQGAETQY
TRBV27 ASSPIGRATNYGYT
TRBV28 ASSLYLGAQTQY
TRBV9 ASTRSQGTDTQY
TRBV29-1 SVVLGGQANQLQH
TRBV3-1 ASSQDTGTGRYNSPLH
TRBV3-1 ASSQSGVQPQH
TRBV4-2 ASSRVPGLDNEQY
TRBV21-1 VSSERRTDQQDYGYT
TRBV20-1 SARGGAPGLANIQY